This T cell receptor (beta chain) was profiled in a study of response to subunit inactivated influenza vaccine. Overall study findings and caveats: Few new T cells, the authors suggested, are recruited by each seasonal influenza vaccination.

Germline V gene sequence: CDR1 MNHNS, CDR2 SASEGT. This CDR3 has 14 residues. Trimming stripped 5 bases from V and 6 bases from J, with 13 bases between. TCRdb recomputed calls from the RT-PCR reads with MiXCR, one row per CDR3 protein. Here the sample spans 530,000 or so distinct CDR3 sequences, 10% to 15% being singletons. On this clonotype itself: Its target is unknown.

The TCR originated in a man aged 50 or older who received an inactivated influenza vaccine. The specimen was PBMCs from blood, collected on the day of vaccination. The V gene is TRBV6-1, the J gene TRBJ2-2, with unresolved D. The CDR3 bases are TGTGCCAGCAGTCGCGGCTCACCTCCCGGGGAGCTGTTTTTT. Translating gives CASSRGSPPGELFF.